The 2 T cell receptor beta chains below were found in one sample sequenced in a study of STAT3 mutations in large granular lymphocyte leukemia. General study results and limits: At least one immunodominant TCR beta clonotype appeared in every T-cell large granular lymphocyte leukemia patient.

For these TCRs, the target antigens are not known. Some clones are missing from TCRdb's copy, which holds only in-frame ones; the method was immunoSEQ multiplex PCR. Here the sample spans approximately 6,200 clones, over 70% being singletons. Source material: peripheral blood mononuclear cells. The receptors here all came from a man aged 40-50 years with T-cell large granular lymphocyte leukemia. Some clones in this sample may be carry-over from other donors' samples.

The CDR3 nucleotides are TGTGCCAGCAGTGCCCCGAGAGAGACCCAGTACTTC. Protein: CASSAPRETQYF. The chain combines TRBV2 with TRBJ2-5; D not resolved. Trimming took off 4 bases at V and 4 bases at J, with 7 bases between the two ends. The CDR3 has 12 amino acids. Germline V gene data show CDR1 as SNHLY and CDR2 as FYNNEI.

The J gene is TRBJ2-7, the V gene TRBV28, with a weak D call TRBD1 (6 bases). The V gene lost 7 bases and the J gene lost 12 bases, with 16 bases spanning the gap. From germline, CDR1 is MDHEN and CDR2 SYDVKM. This CDR3 region has 11 residues. The CDR3 bases are TGTGCCAGCACCTATCAGGGGTGGTCGTACTTC. Protein: CASTYQGWSYF.